This TCR beta chain was identified in a study of blood T cell repertoires in COVID-19. Germline V gene data show CDR1 as LNHDA and CDR2 as SQIVND (reference sequence). Trimming at V came to 1 base and at J to 4 bases, leaving 4 bases not matched to a gene. The CDR3 extends over 15 amino acids. TCRdb's table, derived via immunoSEQ multiplex PCR, lists solely in-frame clones and lacks some. Of approximately 230,000 clones in the sample, around 86% are singletons; the top ten hold over 2%. The clonotype originates from a man younger than 45 who had recovered from COVID-19. The chain links TRBV19 to TRBJ1-5; 7 bases map to TRBD1. The source material was peripheral blood. The CDR3 loop is CASSIGQGGNQPQHF. The CDR3 nucleotides read TGTGCCAGTAGTATAGGGCAGGGGGGTAATCAGCCCCAGCATTTT.